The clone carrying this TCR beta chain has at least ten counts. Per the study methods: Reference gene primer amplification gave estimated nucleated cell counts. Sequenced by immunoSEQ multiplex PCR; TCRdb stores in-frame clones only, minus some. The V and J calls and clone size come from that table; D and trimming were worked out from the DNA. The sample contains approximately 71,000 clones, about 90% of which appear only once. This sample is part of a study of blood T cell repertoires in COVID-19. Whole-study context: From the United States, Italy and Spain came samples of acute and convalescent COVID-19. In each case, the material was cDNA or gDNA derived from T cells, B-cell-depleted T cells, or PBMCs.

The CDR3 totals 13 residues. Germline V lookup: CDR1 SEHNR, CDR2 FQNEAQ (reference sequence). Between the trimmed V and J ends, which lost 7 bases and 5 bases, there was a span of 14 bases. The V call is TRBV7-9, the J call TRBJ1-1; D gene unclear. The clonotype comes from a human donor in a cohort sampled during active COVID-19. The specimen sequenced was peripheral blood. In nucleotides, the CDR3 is TGTGCCAGCAAGGAGGCCTTGGAGACTGAAGCTTTCTTT. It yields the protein CASKEALETEAFF.